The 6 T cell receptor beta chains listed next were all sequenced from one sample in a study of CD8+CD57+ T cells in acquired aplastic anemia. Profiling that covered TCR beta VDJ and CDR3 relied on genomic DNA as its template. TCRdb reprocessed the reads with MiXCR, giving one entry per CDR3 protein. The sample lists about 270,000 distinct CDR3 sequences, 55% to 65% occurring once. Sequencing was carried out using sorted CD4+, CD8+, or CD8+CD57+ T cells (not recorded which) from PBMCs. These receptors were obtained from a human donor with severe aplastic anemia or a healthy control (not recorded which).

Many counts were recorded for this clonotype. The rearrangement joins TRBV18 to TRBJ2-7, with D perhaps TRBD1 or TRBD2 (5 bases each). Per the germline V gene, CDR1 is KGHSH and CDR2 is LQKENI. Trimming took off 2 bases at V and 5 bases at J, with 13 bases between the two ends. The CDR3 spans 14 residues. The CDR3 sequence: CASSPSIVGDEQYF. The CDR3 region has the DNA TGTGCCAGCTCACCATCAATTGTGGGGGACGAGCAGTACTTC.

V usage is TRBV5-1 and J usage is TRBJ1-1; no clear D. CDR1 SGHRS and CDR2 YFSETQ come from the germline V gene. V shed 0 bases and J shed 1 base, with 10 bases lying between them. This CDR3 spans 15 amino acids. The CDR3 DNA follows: TGCGCCAGCAGCTTGGAAGGGCTGACGAACACTGAAGCTTTCTTT. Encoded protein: CASSLEGLTNTEAFF. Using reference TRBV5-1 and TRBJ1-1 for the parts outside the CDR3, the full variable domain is KAGVTQTPRYLIKTRGQQVTLSCSPISGHRSVSWYQQTPGQGLQFLFEYFSETQRNKGNFPGRFSGRQFSNSRSEMNVSTLELGDSALYLCASSLEGLTNTEAFFGQGTRLTVV.

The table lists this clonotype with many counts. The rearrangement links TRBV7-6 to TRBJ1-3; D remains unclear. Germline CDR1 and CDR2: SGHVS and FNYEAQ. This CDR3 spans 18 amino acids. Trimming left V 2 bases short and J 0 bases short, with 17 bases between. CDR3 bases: TGTGCCAGCAGCTTATCCCCCCCGGGGATCCTCTCTGGAAACACCATATATTTT. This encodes CASSLSPPGILSGNTIYF.

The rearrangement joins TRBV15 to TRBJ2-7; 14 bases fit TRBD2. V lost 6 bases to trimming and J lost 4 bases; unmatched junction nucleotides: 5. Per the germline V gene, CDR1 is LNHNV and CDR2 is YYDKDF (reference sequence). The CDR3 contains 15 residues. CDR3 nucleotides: TGTGCCACCAGAGCGGGACTAGCGGGAGAGTACGAGCAGTACTTC. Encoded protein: CATRAGLAGEYEQYF.

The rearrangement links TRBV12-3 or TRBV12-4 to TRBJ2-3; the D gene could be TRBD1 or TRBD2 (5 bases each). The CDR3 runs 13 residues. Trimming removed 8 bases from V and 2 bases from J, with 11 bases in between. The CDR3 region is CASRDALTDTQYF. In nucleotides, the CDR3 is TGTGCCAGCCGGGACGCCCTCACAGATACGCAGTATTTT.

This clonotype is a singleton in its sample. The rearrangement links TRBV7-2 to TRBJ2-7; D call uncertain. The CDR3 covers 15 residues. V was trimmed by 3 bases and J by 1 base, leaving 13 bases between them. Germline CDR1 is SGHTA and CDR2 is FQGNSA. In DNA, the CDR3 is TGTGCCAGCAGCTTGGCCTCTCCCGGATCCTACGAGCAGTACTTC. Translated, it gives CASSLASPGSYEQYF.